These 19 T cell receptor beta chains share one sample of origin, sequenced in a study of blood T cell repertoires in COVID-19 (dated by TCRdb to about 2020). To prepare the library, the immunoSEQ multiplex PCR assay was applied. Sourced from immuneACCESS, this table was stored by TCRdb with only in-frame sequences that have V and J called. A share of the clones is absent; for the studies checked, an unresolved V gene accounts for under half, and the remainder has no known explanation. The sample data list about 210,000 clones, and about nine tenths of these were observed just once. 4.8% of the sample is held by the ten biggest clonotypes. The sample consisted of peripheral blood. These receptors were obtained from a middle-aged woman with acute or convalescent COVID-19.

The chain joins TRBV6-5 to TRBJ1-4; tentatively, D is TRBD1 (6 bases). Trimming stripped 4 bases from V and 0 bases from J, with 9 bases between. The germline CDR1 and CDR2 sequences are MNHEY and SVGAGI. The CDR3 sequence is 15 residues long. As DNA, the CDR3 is TGTGCCAGCAGTTTGGACAGTGCAACTAATGAAAAACTGTTTTTT. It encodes CASSLDSATNEKLFF.

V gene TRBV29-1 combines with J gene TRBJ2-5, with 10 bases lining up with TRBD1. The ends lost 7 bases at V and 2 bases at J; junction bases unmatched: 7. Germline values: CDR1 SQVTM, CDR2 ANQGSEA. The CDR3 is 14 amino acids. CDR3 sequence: CSARDRGFQETQYF. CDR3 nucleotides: TGCAGCGCGCGGGACAGGGGTTTTCAAGAGACCCAGTACTTC.

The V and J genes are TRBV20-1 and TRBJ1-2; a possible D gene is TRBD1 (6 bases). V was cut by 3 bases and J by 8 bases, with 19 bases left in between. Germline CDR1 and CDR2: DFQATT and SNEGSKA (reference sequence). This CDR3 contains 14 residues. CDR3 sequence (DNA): TGCAGTGCTAGTGGGGACACCAGGTTGATCGGCTACACCTTC. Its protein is CSASGDTRLIGYTF.

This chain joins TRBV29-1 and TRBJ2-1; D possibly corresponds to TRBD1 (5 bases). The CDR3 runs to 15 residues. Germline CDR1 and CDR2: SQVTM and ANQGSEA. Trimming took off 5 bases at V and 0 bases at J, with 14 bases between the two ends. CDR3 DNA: TGCAGCGTTCCCTGGGGCCTCAGCTCCTACAATGAGCAGTTCTTC. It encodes CSVPWGLSSYNEQFF.

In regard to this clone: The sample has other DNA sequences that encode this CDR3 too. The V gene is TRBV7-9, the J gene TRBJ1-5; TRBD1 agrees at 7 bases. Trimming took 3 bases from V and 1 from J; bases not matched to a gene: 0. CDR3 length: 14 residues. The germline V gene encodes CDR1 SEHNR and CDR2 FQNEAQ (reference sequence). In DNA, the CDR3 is TGTGCCAGCAGCTTGGGACAGAGCAATCAGCCCCAGCATTTT. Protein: CASSLGQSNQPQHF.

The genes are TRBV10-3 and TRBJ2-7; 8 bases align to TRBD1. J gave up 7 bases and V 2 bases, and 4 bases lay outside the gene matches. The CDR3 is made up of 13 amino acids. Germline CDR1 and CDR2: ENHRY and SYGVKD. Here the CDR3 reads CAISEGTGKEQYV. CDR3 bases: TGTGCCATCAGTGAGGGGACAGGAAAAGAGCAGTACGTC.

CDR3 DNA: TGCGCCAGCAGCTTGGCTTCAGGGGGAGTCGGGCATGAGCAGTTCTTC. Amino acids: CASSLASGGVGHEQFF. This sequence joins TRBV5-1 and TRBJ2-1; 7 nucleotides match TRBD1. Germline V CDR1 and CDR2: SGHRS, YFSETQ. With V trimmed by 0 bases and J by 8 bases, 11 bases remained unmatched. The CDR3 has 16 amino acids. The whole variable domain, remainder taken from reference TRBV5-1 and TRBJ2-1, is KAGVTQTPRYLIKTRGQQVTLSCSPISGHRSVSWYQQTPGQGLQFLFEYFSETQRNKGNFPGRFSGRQFSNSRSEMNVSTLELGDSALYLCASSLASGGVGHEQFFGPGTRLTVL.

The CDR3 spells CASSQDPYQPQHF. The DNA of the CDR3 is TGTGCCAGCAGCCAAGATCCTTATCAGCCCCAGCATTTT. The chain links TRBV14 to TRBJ1-5; no definite D call. The CDR3 runs 13 residues. Between the trimmed V and J ends, which lost 0 bases and 5 bases, there was a span of 5 bases. The germline V gene has CDR1 SGHDN and CDR2 FVKESK.

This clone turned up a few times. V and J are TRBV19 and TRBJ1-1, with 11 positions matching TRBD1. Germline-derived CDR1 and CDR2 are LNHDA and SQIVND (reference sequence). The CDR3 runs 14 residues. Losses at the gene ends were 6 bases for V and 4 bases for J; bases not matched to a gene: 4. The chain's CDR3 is CASRGDRGSTEAFF. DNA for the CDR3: TGTGCCAGTAGAGGGGACAGGGGGAGCACTGAAGCTTTCTTT.

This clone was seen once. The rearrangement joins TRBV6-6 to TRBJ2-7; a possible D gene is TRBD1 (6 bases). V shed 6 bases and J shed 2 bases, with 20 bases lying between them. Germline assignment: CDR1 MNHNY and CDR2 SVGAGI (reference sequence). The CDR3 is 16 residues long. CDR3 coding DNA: TGTGCCAGCAGACCCTACCTAACGACAGGCGCCTACGAGCAGTACGTC. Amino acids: CASRPYLTTGAYEQYV.

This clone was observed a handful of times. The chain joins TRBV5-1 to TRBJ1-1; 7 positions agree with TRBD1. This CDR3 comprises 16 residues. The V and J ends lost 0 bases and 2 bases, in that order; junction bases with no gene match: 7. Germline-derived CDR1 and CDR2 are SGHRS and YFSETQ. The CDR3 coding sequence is TGCGCCAGCAGCTTGGGACAGGGTAGGACTAACACTGAAGCTTTCTTT. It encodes CASSLGQGRTNTEAFF.

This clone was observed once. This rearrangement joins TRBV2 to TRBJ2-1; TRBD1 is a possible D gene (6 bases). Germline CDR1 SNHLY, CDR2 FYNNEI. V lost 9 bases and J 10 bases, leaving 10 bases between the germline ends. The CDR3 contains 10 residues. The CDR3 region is CASGGGEQFF. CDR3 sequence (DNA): TGTGCCAGTGGTGGGGGCGAGCAGTTCTTC.

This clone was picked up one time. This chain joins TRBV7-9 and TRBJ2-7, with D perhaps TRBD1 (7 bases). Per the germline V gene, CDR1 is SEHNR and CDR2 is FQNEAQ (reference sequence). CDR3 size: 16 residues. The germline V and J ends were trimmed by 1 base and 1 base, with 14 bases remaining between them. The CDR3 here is CASSLVGGDRSYEQYV. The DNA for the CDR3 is TGTGCCAGCAGCTTAGTCGGCGGGGACAGATCCTACGAGCAGTACGTC.

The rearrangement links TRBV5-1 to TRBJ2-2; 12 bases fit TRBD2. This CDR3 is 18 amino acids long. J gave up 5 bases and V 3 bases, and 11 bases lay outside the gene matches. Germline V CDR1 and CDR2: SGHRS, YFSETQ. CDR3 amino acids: CASSWTSGEWSGTGELFF. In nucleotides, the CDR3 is TGCGCCAGCAGCTGGACTAGCGGGGAATGGTCGGGGACCGGGGAGCTGTTTTTT.

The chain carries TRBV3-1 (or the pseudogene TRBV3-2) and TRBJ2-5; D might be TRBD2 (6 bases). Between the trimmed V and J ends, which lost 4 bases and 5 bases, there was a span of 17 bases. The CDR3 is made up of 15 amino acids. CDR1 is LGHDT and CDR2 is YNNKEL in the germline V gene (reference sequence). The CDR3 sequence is CASSLLAGKAETQYF. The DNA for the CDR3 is TGTGCCAGCAGCCTGCTCGCGGGGAAGGCGGAGACCCAGTACTTC.

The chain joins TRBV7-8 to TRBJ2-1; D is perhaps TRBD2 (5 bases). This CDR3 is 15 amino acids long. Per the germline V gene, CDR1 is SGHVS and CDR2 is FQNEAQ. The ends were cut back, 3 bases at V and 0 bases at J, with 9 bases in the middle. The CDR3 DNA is TGTGCCAGCAGCTTCGGGGAGAGCTCCTACAATGAGCAGTTCTTC. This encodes CASSFGESSYNEQFF.

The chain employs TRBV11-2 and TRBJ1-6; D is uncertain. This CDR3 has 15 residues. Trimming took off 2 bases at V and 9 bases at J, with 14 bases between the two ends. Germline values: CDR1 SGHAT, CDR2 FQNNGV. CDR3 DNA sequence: TGTGCCAGCAGCTTACTCAGCCTCGGGGTTTCACCCCTCCACTTT. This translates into CASSLLSLGVSPLHF.

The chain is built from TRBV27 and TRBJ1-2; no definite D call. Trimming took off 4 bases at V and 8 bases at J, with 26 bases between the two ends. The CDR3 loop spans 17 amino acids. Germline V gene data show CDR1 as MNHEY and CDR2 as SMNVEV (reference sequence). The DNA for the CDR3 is TGTGCCAGCAGTTCATTGGACGCCGGGGAAGGTAGTTGGGGCTACACCTTC. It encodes CASSSLDAGEGSWGYTF.

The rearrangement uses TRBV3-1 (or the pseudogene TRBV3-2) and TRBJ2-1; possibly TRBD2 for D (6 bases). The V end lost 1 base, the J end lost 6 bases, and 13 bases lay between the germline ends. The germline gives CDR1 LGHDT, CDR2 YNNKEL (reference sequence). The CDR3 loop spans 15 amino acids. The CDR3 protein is CASSQAGDFGNEQFF. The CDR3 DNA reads TGTGCCAGCAGCCAAGCGGGGGACTTCGGCAATGAGCAGTTCTTC.